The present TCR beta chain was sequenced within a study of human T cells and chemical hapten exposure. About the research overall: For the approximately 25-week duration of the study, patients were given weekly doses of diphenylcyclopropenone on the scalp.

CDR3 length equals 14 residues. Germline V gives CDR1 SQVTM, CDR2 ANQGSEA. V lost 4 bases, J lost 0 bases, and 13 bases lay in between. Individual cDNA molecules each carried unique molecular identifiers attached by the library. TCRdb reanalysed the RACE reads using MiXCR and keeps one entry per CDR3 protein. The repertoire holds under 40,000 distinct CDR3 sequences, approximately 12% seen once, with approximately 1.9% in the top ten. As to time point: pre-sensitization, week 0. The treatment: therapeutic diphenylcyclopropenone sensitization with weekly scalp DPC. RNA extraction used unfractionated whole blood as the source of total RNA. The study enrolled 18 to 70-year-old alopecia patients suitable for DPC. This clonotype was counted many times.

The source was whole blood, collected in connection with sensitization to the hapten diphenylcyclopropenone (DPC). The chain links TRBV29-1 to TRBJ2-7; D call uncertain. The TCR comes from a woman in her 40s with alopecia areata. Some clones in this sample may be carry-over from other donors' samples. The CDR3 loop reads CSVVRQPNSYEQYF. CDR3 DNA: TGCAGCGTTGTTCGGCAGCCAAACTCCTACGAGCAGTACTTC.